The clone carrying this T cell receptor beta chain has at least ten counts. This sample was taken from a study of metastatic and nonmetastatic thyroid tumors. Study at large: For malignant and benign thyroid patients, tumor or nodule tissue and blood were the sources whose repertoires were compared.

TCRdb ran MiXCR on the PCR reads. The sample shows around 31,000 clones, over 15% of them seen only once. Treatment of any kind had been given to no patient before thyroid surgery. This clonotype was obtained from a female donor with papillary thyroid cancer or a benign thyroid nodule (not recorded which). Some clones in this sample may be carry-over from other donors' samples. Sequencing was done on a sample of blood.

CDR3 nucleotides: TGTGCCAGCAGCGGAGGGACAGTCAATCAGCCCCAGCATTTT. It specifies CASSGGTVNQPQHF. This chain joins TRBV7-9 and TRBJ1-5; TRBD1 agrees at 7 bases. Germline CDR1 reads SEHNR; CDR2 reads FQNEAQ (reference sequence). The CDR3 length is 14 residues. Trimming cost V 5 bases and J 3 bases; bases outside gene matches: 4.